These T cell receptor beta chains were read from a single sample in a study of glioma-infiltrating T cells. MiXCR, applied by TCRdb to the multiplex PCR reads, yields one record per CDR3 protein. The sample consists of a few hundred thousand distinct CDR3 sequences, roughly two fifths of them appearing once. The sample was glioma tissue, nonneoplastic brain tissue, or PBMCs (not recorded which). These receptors all stem from a human donor with low-grade glioma or glioblastoma, undergoing nonglioma brain surgery, or in good health (not recorded which). Each CDR3 is given without its conserved first and last residue. The D gene is left open where the match is weak.

j_call d_call v_call cdr3_aa
TRBJ2-3 TRBD1 TRBV7-2 ASSFGQGGDTQY
TRBJ2-7 TRBD1 TRBV20-1 SAPSPGQGSYEQY
TRBJ1-2 - TRBV5-1 ASSGWDIGYGYT
TRBJ2-7 - TRBV4-3 ASSQAASYEQY
TRBJ2-7 - TRBV7-2 ASSLARVVYEQY
TRBJ2-1 - TRBV7-2 ASSLSVGAYEQF
TRBJ2-5 - TRBV4-1 ASSQAQGETQY
TRBJ1-2 - TRBV7-9 ASSPIGGPGYT
TRBJ2-3 - TRBV6-1 ASSPTALDWRGTDTQY
TRBJ1-1 - TRBV7-9 ASSFLAEAF
TRBJ2-1 - TRBV20-1 SARRREQF
TRBJ2-7 TRBD2 TRBV6-5 ASSYSRGREQY
TRBJ2-3 - TRBV4-2 ASDPRAGSTDTQY
TRBJ1-6 - TRBV7-9 ATNTGYRVSPLH
TRBJ2-1 - TRBV27 ASSVSGGGNEQF
TRBJ2-3 TRBD2 TRBV27 ASRHGTSGRWSTDTQY
TRBJ2-3 - TRBV19 ASSRGAVSTDTQY
TRBJ2-7 - TRBV28 ASSLLQGVYEQY
TRBJ2-2 - TRBV7-2 ASSSHRQFANTGELF
TRBJ1-2 TRBD1 TRBV28 ASSSGQADGYT
TRBJ2-7 - TRBV2 ASAVQGRGTYEQY
TRBJ1-4 - TRBV7-9 ASSAPGFRRVTNEKLS
TRBJ2-3 TRBD2 TRBV28 ASSTTSGHTQY
TRBJ2-6 - TRBV24-1 ATSDSTGANVLT
TRBJ2-7 - TRBV20-1 SAIPGDRSSYEQY
TRBJ2-7 TRBD1 TRBV6-2/TRBV6-3 ASSRQGVGPYEQY
TRBJ2-3 - TRBV6-4 ASSDQGSTDTQY
TRBJ1-1 - TRBV20-1 SASLRRENTEAF
TRBJ2-3 TRBD2 TRBV6-1 ASSEVIAGTDTQY